The rows below give T cell receptor beta chains drawn from one sample of a study of regulatory T cells. Measured with immunoSEQ multiplex PCR; TCRdb has only the in-frame clones, and not every one. The sample holds approximately 9,000 clones, approximately 87% seen once. The specimen was CD8+ T cells sorted from blood. The receptors were gathered from a person under 30 with CD3G deficiency. The CDR3 runs from the conserved cysteine through the conserved F or W. Each record gives: V gene, J gene, clone size, D gene, CDR3 protein, CDR3 DNA. The D gene is left open where the match is weak. Clone size is shown for a subset of rows, as once, few, many or a class of expanded clone.

>TRBV11-2|TRBJ2-7|.|TRBD1
CASSLAISGTGDYEQYF
TGTGCCAGCAGCTTAGCCATTTCCGGGACAGGAGATTACGAGCAGTACTTC
>TRBV28|TRBJ2-1|.|.
CASSDLGRPEQFF
TGTGCCAGCAGTGACCTAGGACGCCCCGAGCAGTTCTTC
>TRBV7-9|TRBJ2-3|once|TRBD2
CASTFPGGAQYF
TGTGCCAGCACCTTCCCGGGAGGGGCTCAGTATTTT
>TRBV7-8|TRBJ2-3|.|.
CASSLGVQGTDTQYF
TGTGCCAGCAGCTTAGGGGTACAGGGCACAGATACGCAGTATTTT
>TRBV19|TRBJ1-5|large|.
CASSIFDFNQPQHF
TGTGCCAGTAGTATTTTCGACTTCAATCAGCCCCAGCATTTT
>TRBV6-5|TRBJ1-4|.|TRBD1
CASSEGQTSEKLFF
TGTGCCAGCAGCGAGGGACAGACAAGCGAAAAACTGTTTTTT
>TRBV7-9|TRBJ2-2|few|.
CASAPLENTGELFF
TGTGCCAGCGCCCCGCTCGAGAACACCGGGGAGCTGTTTTTT
>TRBV5-6|TRBJ2-1|few|.
CASSLLSEQFF
TGTGCCAGCAGCTTACTTTCTGAGCAGTTCTTC
>TRBV7-9|TRBJ2-7|.|.
CASSVDSYEQYF
TGTGCCAGCAGCGTCGACAGTTACGAGCAGTACTTC
>TRBV7-8|TRBJ1-1|.|.
CASSLVTGTEAFF
TGTGCCAGCAGCTTAGTAACGGGAACTGAAGCTTTCTTT
>TRBV4-1|TRBJ1-1|.|.
CASRGPPPNTEAFF
TGCGCCAGCAGGGGGCCCCCACCGAACACTGAAGCTTTCTTT
>TRBV6-1|TRBJ1-2|.|.
CASSELEGTGFNYGYTF
TGTGCCAGCAGTGAATTGGAGGGTACGGGTTTTAACTATGGCTACACCTTC
>TRBV27|TRBJ2-3|.|TRBD2
CASSPTSGRPTDTQYF
TGTGCCAGCAGTCCGACTAGCGGGAGACCGACAGATACGCAGTATTTT
>TRBV6-5|TRBJ1-1|once|.
CASSYSRDTEAFF
TGTGCCAGCAGTTACTCCCGGGACACTGAAGCTTTCTTT
>TRBV28|TRBJ2-1|.|.
CASSSRGTVYNEQFF
TGTGCCAGCAGTTCTCGGGGGACAGTATACAATGAGCAGTTCTTC
>TRBV4-1|TRBJ2-3|.|.
CASSQEGPGLSTDTQYF
TGCGCCAGCAGCCAAGAGGGGCCGGGACTTTCCACAGATACGCAGTATTTT
>TRBV6-1|TRBJ2-7|.|.
CASREAGSYEQYF
TGTGCCAGCCGAGAGGCCGGCTCCTACGAGCAGTACTTC